This T cell receptor (beta chain) came from a study of T cells in Graves' hyperthyroidism and ophthalmopathy. V lost 3 bases and J 1 base, leaving 15 bases between the germline ends. Per the germline V gene, CDR1 is LNHDA and CDR2 is SQIVND (reference sequence). This CDR3 is 16 amino acids long. In this sample, this clonotype turned up many times. Amplification targeted TCR beta CDR3 regions from RNA transcripts. The study used the HTBI primer set for a first-round RT-PCR of the TCR CDR3. TCRdb redid the calling of the multiplex PCR reads with MiXCR, one entry per CDR3 protein. There are under 550,000 distinct CDR3 sequences in the sample; around 13% occur only once, and 5.3% lies in the top ten.

The sample taken for sequencing was blood. The sequence was obtained from a young woman with Graves' hyperthyroidism. The rearrangement uses TRBV19 and TRBJ2-5; maybe TRBD1 (5 bases). The CDR3 DNA is TGTGCCAGTAGTATTTTTGGGGCTAGACGCCAAGAGACCCAGTACTTC. Encoded protein: CASSIFGARRQETQYF.